These T cell receptor beta chains were read from a single sample in a study of T-cell reconstitution after alpha-beta-depleted transplantation in children. One entry per CDR3 protein results from TCRdb running MiXCR on the PCR reads. The sample contains hundreds of thousands of distinct CDR3 sequences, roughly 13% of which appear only once. Sequencing used PBMCs, mostly from graft donor cells, obtained 360 days after TCRalphabeta/CD19-depleted stem cell transplant. Source of these receptors: a male patient aged 5 to 17 who had a stem cell transplant for acute myeloid leukemia, so the T cells may come from the graft donor. CDR3s include the opening cysteine and the closing phenylalanine or tryptophan. A D gene is named only where the DNA matches it firmly. Only some rows state a clone size, as once, few, many or a class for expanded clones.

D: TRBD2
V: TRBV12-3/TRBV12-4
size: few
J: TRBJ2-1
CDR3: CASKPTSGRGSYNEQFF
DNA: TGTGCCAGCAAACCCACAAGCGGGAGGGGGTCCTACAATGAGCAGTTCTTC

D: -
V: TRBV5-5
size: few
J: TRBJ2-1
CDR3: CASSLGLISYNEQFF
DNA: TGTGCCAGCAGCTTGGGGCTAATTTCCTACAATGAGCAGTTCTTC

D: TRBD2
V: TRBV29-1
size: -
J: TRBJ2-3
CDR3: CSGASSRTSGRATDTQYF
DNA: TGCAGCGGCGCGAGCTCCCGGACTAGCGGGAGGGCCACAGATACGCAGTATTTT

D: TRBD2
V: TRBV12-3/TRBV12-4
size: many
J: TRBJ2-3
CDR3: CASRPIAGTDTQYF
DNA: TGTGCCAGCAGACCAATAGCGGGAACGGATACGCAGTATTTT

D: TRBD2
V: TRBV5-1
size: -
J: TRBJ2-1
CDR3: CASSLLAGGSCNEQFF
DNA: TGCGCCAGCAGCTTGTTAGCGGGGGGGTCCTGCAATGAGCAGTTCTTC

D: -
V: TRBV20-1
size: many
J: TRBJ2-7
CDR3: CSAPSSYEQYF
DNA: TGCAGTGCTCCTAGCTCCTACGAGCAGTACTTC

D: -
V: TRBV9
size: -
J: TRBJ1-1
CDR3: CASSVGPGDEAFF
DNA: TGTGCCAGCAGCGTAGGACCAGGTGATGAAGCTTTCTTT

D: -
V: TRBV20-1
size: few
J: TRBJ2-5
CDR3: CSARALEETQYF
DNA: TGCAGTGCTAGAGCACTAGAGGAGACCCAGTACTTC

D: -
V: TRBV7-2
size: many
J: TRBJ2-1
CDR3: CASSQAYEQFF
DNA: TGTGCCAGCAGCCAGGCCTATGAGCAGTTCTTC

D: TRBD2
V: TRBV7-3
size: -
J: TRBJ2-7
CDR3: CASSQRTSGFYEQYF
DNA: TGTGCCAGCAGCCAACGGACTAGCGGGTTCTACGAGCAGTACTTC

D: -
V: TRBV20-1
size: few
J: TRBJ2-7
CDR3: CSVVSGYEQYF
DNA: TGCAGTGTTGTTAGTGGCTACGAGCAGTACTTC

D: -
V: TRBV6-2/TRBV6-3
size: few
J: TRBJ2-7
CDR3: CASSYSTLEQYF
DNA: TGTGCCAGCAGTTACTCGACACTCGAGCAGTACTTC

D: TRBD2
V: TRBV20-1
size: many
J: TRBJ2-6
CDR3: CSARTSGRGGANVLTF
DNA: TGCAGTGCTAGGACTAGCGGGAGGGGTGGGGCCAACGTCCTGACTTTC

D: -
V: TRBV29-1
size: few
J: TRBJ2-3
CDR3: CSSRAPLTDTQYF
DNA: TGCAGCTCTCGGGCCCCCCTCACAGATACGCAGTATTTT

D: -
V: TRBV11-1
size: -
J: TRBJ2-1
CDR3: CASSLGGTPHDEQFF
DNA: TGTGCCAGCAGCTTAGGCGGGACCCCCCACGATGAGCAGTTCTTC

D: -
V: TRBV6-2/TRBV6-3
size: many
J: TRBJ2-7
CDR3: CASSYSIHGLLEQYF
DNA: TGTGCCAGCAGTTACTCGATCCACGGGCTCTTGGAGCAGTACTTC

D: TRBD2
V: TRBV9
size: -
J: TRBJ2-7
CDR3: CASSVSGGAGEQYF
DNA: TGTGCCAGCAGCGTATCGGGAGGGGCAGGCGAGCAGTACTTC

D: -
V: TRBV7-2
size: -
J: TRBJ2-7
CDR3: CASSTLSVPYEQYF
DNA: TGTGCCAGCAGTACTCTATCCGTTCCCTACGAGCAGTACTTC

D: TRBD2
V: TRBV6-2/TRBV6-3
size: few
J: TRBJ2-2
CDR3: CASSYSVPASGRSAGELFF
DNA: TGTGCCAGCAGTTACTCAGTTCCGGCTAGCGGGAGGTCCGCCGGGGAGCTGTTTTTT

D: TRBD1
V: TRBV20-1
size: few
J: TRBJ1-2
CDR3: CSAGQGLF
DNA: TGCAGTGCTGGACAGGGGTTATTC

D: TRBD1
V: TRBV5-1
size: many
J: TRBJ2-1
CDR3: CASSLRQGALYNEQFF
DNA: TGCGCCAGCAGCTTACGACAGGGGGCTCTCTACAATGAGCAGTTCTTC

D: -
V: TRBV21-1
size: many
J: TRBJ2-7
CDR3: CASSKAGLQGEQYF
DNA: TGTGCCAGCAGCAAAGCGGGACTACAGGGCGAGCAGTACTTC

D: TRBD1
V: TRBV24-1
size: -
J: TRBJ2-3
CDR3: CATRETGSPTDTQYF
DNA: TGTGCCACCAGAGAGACAGGGAGTCCCACAGATACGCAGTATTTT

D: -
V: TRBV7-2
size: -
J: TRBJ2-6
CDR3: CASSRRGGPGANVLTF
DNA: TGTGCCAGCAGCCGACGTGGCGGCCCTGGGGCCAACGTCCTGACTTTC

D: TRBD1
V: TRBV6-5
size: few
J: TRBJ2-7
CDR3: CASSWPGTGLNEQYF
DNA: TGTGCCAGCAGTTGGCCCGGGACAGGGTTGAACGAGCAGTACTTC

D: TRBD1
V: TRBV28
size: -
J: TRBJ2-1
CDR3: CASSEPGQVYNEQFF
DNA: TGTGCCAGCAGTGAACCGGGACAGGTGTACAATGAGCAGTTCTTC

D: TRBD1
V: TRBV20-1
size: few
J: TRBJ1-5
CDR3: CSARGGTAAQHF
DNA: TGCAGTGCTAGAGGCGGGACAGCCGCCCAGCATTTT

D: -
V: TRBV12-3/TRBV12-4
size: many
J: TRBJ1-3
CDR3: CASNYKGSGNTIYF
DNA: TGTGCCAGCAATTATAAGGGCTCTGGAAACACCATATATTTT

D: TRBD1
V: TRBV5-1
size: -
J: TRBJ2-7
CDR3: CASSLYRGYEQYF
DNA: TGCGCCAGCAGCTTATACAGGGGTTACGAGCAGTACTTC

D: -
V: TRBV12-3/TRBV12-4
size: few
J: TRBJ2-3
CDR3: CASTQVGAFLTDTQYF
DNA: TGTGCCAGCACCCAGGTGGGGGCGTTCCTCACAGATACGCAGTATTTT

D: -
V: TRBV7-2
size: -
J: TRBJ2-7
CDR3: CASSYYRAHSYEQYF
DNA: TGTGCCAGCAGCTATTACCGGGCCCATTCCTACGAGCAGTACTTC

D: -
V: TRBV15
size: -
J: TRBJ2-5
CDR3: CATSHGGPRTQYF
DNA: TGTGCCACCAGCCATGGGGGCCCTCGGACCCAGTACTTC

D: -
V: TRBV28
size: few
J: TRBJ2-5
CDR3: CASSLGVRQPSSLTQYF
DNA: TGTGCCAGCAGTTTAGGCGTCAGACAACCCTCAAGTTTGACCCAGTACTTC

D: TRBD1
V: TRBV18
size: few
J: TRBJ1-5
CDR3: CASSTTGGLSPSNQPQHF
DNA: TGTGCCAGCTCAACTACAGGGGGCTTAAGTCCGAGCAATCAGCCCCAGCATTTT

D: TRBD2
V: TRBV4-3
size: -
J: TRBJ2-2
CDR3: CASSQFSPFGGRNTGELFF
DNA: TGCGCCAGCAGCCAATTCAGCCCGTTCGGCGGGAGGAACACCGGGGAGCTGTTTTTT

D: -
V: TRBV6-5
size: few
J: TRBJ2-7
CDR3: CASSYSTNGMGEQYF
DNA: TGTGCCAGCAGTTACTCAACGAACGGTATGGGGGAGCAGTACTTC

D: TRBD2
V: TRBV4-3
size: few
J: TRBJ2-1
CDR3: CASSQDVPLAGGLNEQFF
DNA: TGCGCCAGCAGCCAAGACGTCCCTCTAGCGGGAGGTTTGAATGAGCAGTTCTTC

D: -
V: TRBV29-1
size: -
J: TRBJ2-7
CDR3: CSVSGTVNYEQYF
DNA: TGCAGCGTTTCCGGGACGGTCAACTACGAGCAGTACTTC

D: -
V: TRBV10-3
size: -
J: TRBJ2-2
CDR3: CAIKGRGRSNTGELFF
DNA: TGTGCCATCAAGGGCCGGGGGAGATCGAACACCGGGGAGCTGTTTTTT

D: -
V: TRBV20-1
size: -
J: TRBJ2-5
CDR3: CSAEQKRETQYF
DNA: TGCAGTGCTGAACAGAAGAGGGAGACCCAGTACTTC

D: TRBD2
V: TRBV7-6
size: -
J: TRBJ2-1
CDR3: CASSLPGLGSTSSYNEQFF
DNA: TGTGCCAGCAGCTTACCGGGACTAGGATCTACAAGCTCCTACAATGAGCAGTTCTTC

D: TRBD2
V: TRBV28
size: -
J: TRBJ2-3
CDR3: CASSLIGRDTQYF
DNA: TGTGCCAGCAGTTTAATCGGGAGGGATACGCAGTATTTT

D: TRBD2
V: TRBV12-3/TRBV12-4
size: -
J: TRBJ2-1
CDR3: CASRLGLAGGPFIFYNEQFF
DNA: TGTGCCAGCAGACTTGGACTAGCGGGAGGGCCATTCATCTTTTACAATGAGCAGTTCTTC

D: -
V: TRBV12-3/TRBV12-4
size: -
J: TRBJ2-5
CDR3: CASSLRRGGYQETQYF
DNA: TGTGCCAGCAGTTTACGTCGCGGGGGCTACCAAGAGACCCAGTACTTC

D: TRBD1
V: TRBV29-1
size: -
J: TRBJ1-2
CDR3: CSATGADGYTF
DNA: TGCAGCGCTACAGGGGCGGATGGCTACACCTTC

D: -
V: TRBV5-1
size: -
J: TRBJ2-3
CDR3: CASSLEVTIHGSSTDTQYF
DNA: TGCGCCAGCAGCTTGGAGGTTACGATACACGGTAGTAGCACAGATACGCAGTATTTT

D: -
V: TRBV3-1
size: few
J: TRBJ1-1
CDR3: CASSQELVRNTEAFF
DNA: TGTGCCAGCAGCCAGGAGTTGGTGCGGAACACTGAAGCTTTCTTT

D: TRBD2
V: TRBV6-1
size: few
J: TRBJ2-7
CDR3: CASLRLAGYPNYEQYF
DNA: TGTGCCAGCTTAAGGCTAGCGGGATACCCTAACTACGAGCAGTACTTC

D: -
V: TRBV7-9
size: -
J: TRBJ2-3
CDR3: CASSLDPVGGTDTQYF
DNA: TGTGCCAGCAGCTTGGATCCGGTCGGAGGAACAGATACGCAGTATTTT

D: -
V: TRBV2
size: few
J: TRBJ2-1
CDR3: CASSDRGIYNEQFF
DNA: TGTGCCAGCAGTGACCGGGGGATTTACAATGAGCAGTTCTTC

D: -
V: TRBV29-1
size: few
J: TRBJ2-1
CDR3: CSVTGTRGYNEQFF
DNA: TGCAGCGTTACCGGGACAAGGGGCTACAATGAGCAGTTCTTC

D: -
V: TRBV12-3/TRBV12-4
size: -
J: TRBJ2-5
CDR3: CASSRKGKETQYF
DNA: TGTGCCAGCAGTCGGAAGGGAAAAGAGACCCAGTACTTC

D: TRBD2
V: TRBV6-1
size: few
J: TRBJ2-7
CDR3: CASSPAGTREDYEQYF
DNA: TGTGCCAGCAGCCCCGCCGGGACTAGAGAAGACTACGAGCAGTACTTC

D: -
V: TRBV11-1
size: many
J: TRBJ1-2
CDR3: CASSLVTPQRKGTSYGYTF
DNA: TGTGCCAGCAGCTTAGTAACCCCACAGCGGAAAGGGACCTCCTATGGCTACACCTTC

D: -
V: TRBV12-3/TRBV12-4
size: -
J: TRBJ2-1
CDR3: CASTPTVNEQFF
DNA: TGTGCCAGCACTCCTACCGTTAATGAGCAGTTCTTC